Following are 17 T cell receptor beta chains from one sample sequenced in a study of blood T cell repertoires in COVID-19. Clones were sequenced by immunoSEQ multiplex PCR, and TCRdb holds only the in-frame ones, with some missing. This sample has some 450,000 clones, with about nine tenths found just once. Sample: peripheral blood. The receptor source for this set is a woman aged 45-65 years with COVID-19, enrolled during active disease.

This chain joins TRBV6-5 and TRBJ1-1; D ambiguous. Deletions cut 8 bases from V and 7 bases from J, with 11 bases between. Germline lookup yields CDR1 MNHEY and CDR2 SVGAGI. The CDR3 is 11 amino acids. The CDR3 DNA follows: TGTGCCAGCGGAGGAGTCCTTGAAGCTTTCTTT. This codes for CASGGVLEAFF.

The V and J genes are TRBV5-1 and TRBJ2-3; 7 bases line up with TRBD1. The CDR3 length is 17 residues. Looked up from germline, CDR1 is SGHRS and CDR2 is YFSETQ. The V gene end was trimmed by 4 bases and the J gene end by 4 bases; junction bases not matched to a gene: 15. CDR3 loop: CASSPERDRAFADTQYF. CDR3 bases: TGCGCCAGCAGCCCCGAACGAGACAGGGCCTTTGCAGATACGCAGTATTTT.

The chain carries TRBV6-2 or TRBV6-3 and TRBJ1-5, with D uncertain. Looked up from germline, CDR1 is MNHEY and CDR2 is SVGEGT. With 3 bases removed from V and 1 base from J, the gap between germline ends came to 7 bases. The CDR3 length is 14 residues. CDR3 protein: CASSYDRSNQPQHF. CDR3 DNA: TGTGCCAGCAGTTATGATCGGAGCAATCAGCCCCAGCATTTT.

A single count supports this clone. The V call is TRBV6-6, the J call TRBJ2-2; TRBD2 is a possible D gene (7 bases). This CDR3 has 15 amino acids. The germline V gene has CDR1 MNHNY and CDR2 SVGAGI (reference sequence). V lost 3 bases and J 2 bases, leaving 10 bases between the germline ends. The CDR3 spells CASSYGGGNTGELFF. In DNA, the CDR3 is TGTGCCAGCAGTTATGGGGGGGGCAACACCGGGGAGCTGTTTTTT.

There are a few counts of this clone. The chain carries TRBV27 and TRBJ1-1; tentative D call: TRBD1 (5 bases). With 5 bases removed from V and 3 bases from J, the gap between germline ends came to 16 bases. Germline CDR1 and CDR2: MNHEY and SMNVEV (reference sequence). The CDR3 extends over 15 amino acids. In DNA, the CDR3 is TGTGCCAGCAGTACCCAGCCCGGGGGGTACACTGAAGCTTTCTTT. Translation: CASSTQPGGYTEAFF.

The chain uses TRBV9 and TRBJ1-1, with 7 positions matching TRBD1. V trimming: 4 bases; J trimming: 7 bases; junction bases outside the gene matches: 13. The CDR3 loop spans 15 amino acids. The germline CDR1 and CDR2 sequences are SGDLS and YYNGEE. In DNA form, the CDR3 reads TGTGCCAGCAGCTCCAACCGGGACAGACCTTTTGAAGCTTTCTTT. Protein product: CASSSNRDRPFEAFF.

V is TRBV4-1 and J is TRBJ2-3; a weak D match, TRBD2 (6 bases). Germline values: CDR1 MGHRA, CDR2 YSYEKL. The CDR3 has 13 residues. With 6 bases removed from V and 4 bases from J, the gap between germline ends came to 11 bases. The CDR3 loop is CASSYAGPDTQYF. The CDR3 nucleotides read TGCGCCAGCAGTTACGCGGGGCCAGATACGCAGTATTTT.

This chain uses TRBV28 with TRBJ1-2, with D perhaps matching TRBD1 (5 bases). The CDR3 has 14 residues. The V and J ends lost 2 bases and 7 bases respectively, with 14 bases between them. In germline, CDR1 is MDHEN, CDR2 SYDVKM. The CDR3 DNA sequence: TGTGCCAGCAGTTTAAACAGGTTGTGGAGTGGCTACACCTTC. It specifies CASSLNRLWSGYTF.

This sequence joins TRBV12-1 and TRBJ1-1; no check of the table's D call, TRBD1, against the DNA was made. TRBV12-1 is classified as a pseudogene. The length of the CDR3 is 15 residues. The CDR3 DNA is TGTGCCAGTCCTTATTGGGACAGGGGGAACACTGAAGCTTTCTTT. Protein: CASPYWDRGNTEAFF.

The rearrangement uses TRBV5-4 and TRBJ1-2, with D hard to call. CDR1 is SGHNT and CDR2 is YYREEE in the germline V gene (reference sequence). The V and J ends lost 5 bases and 4 bases respectively, with 12 bases between them. The CDR3 has 13 residues. The CDR3 DNA sequence: TGTGCCAGCAGGCCCTTGGGAGTCTATGGCTACACCTTC. Its translation is CASRPLGVYGYTF.

The V call is TRBV5-4, the J call TRBJ1-5; possible D gene TRBD1, 6 bases. The CDR3 is 17 residues long. V lost 2 bases and J 3 bases, leaving 18 bases between the germline ends. Germline V lookup: CDR1 SGHNT, CDR2 YYREEE (reference sequence). The CDR3 loop is CASSLWVAGAPNQPQHF. Here the CDR3 DNA reads TGTGCCAGCAGCTTATGGGTAGCAGGGGCTCCCAATCAGCCCCAGCATTTT.

This clone was counted only a few times. CDR3 in DNA: TGTGCCAGCGAGCAGGGGGCTCGGGGCTACACCTTC. This encodes CASEQGARGYTF. V usage is TRBV13 and J usage is TRBJ1-2, with TRBD1 matching 8 bases. The CDR3 is 12 residues long. Per germline, CDR1 PRHDT and CDR2 FYEKMQ (reference sequence). Trimming removed 8 bases from V and 8 bases from J; junction bases left unmatched: 7.

The J gene is TRBJ1-2, the V gene TRBV7-9, with 7 bases fitting TRBD1. V was clipped by 4 bases and J by 7 bases; unmatched bases: 6. The CDR3 covers 13 residues. The V gene's germline CDR1 is SEHNR and CDR2 FQNEAQ (reference sequence). DNA of the CDR3: TGTGCCAGCAGCTCCATAGGGGGCCCTGGCTACACCTTC. The encoded protein is CASSSIGGPGYTF.

A single count supports this clone. V usage is TRBV30 and J usage is TRBJ2-2; D possibly corresponds to TRBD2 (7 bases). The V gene's germline CDR1 is GTSNPN and CDR2 SVGIG (reference sequence). The CDR3 covers 15 residues. Trimming stripped 0 bases from V and 4 bases from J, with 12 bases between. The CDR3 coding sequence is TGTGCCTGGAGTGTCTGGGCGGGGGCCACCGGGGAGCTGTTTTTT. Protein sequence: CAWSVWAGATGELFF.

The rearrangement joins TRBV9 to TRBJ2-3; perhaps TRBD2 as D (6 bases). Deletions cut 3 bases from V and 6 bases from J, with 14 bases between. Germline V gene lookup returns CDR1 SGDLS and CDR2 YYNGEE. The CDR3 extends over 14 amino acids. CDR3 protein: CASSAVAVRDTQYF. The CDR3 coding sequence is TGTGCCAGCAGCGCTGTAGCGGTCCGCGATACGCAGTATTTT.

This rearrangement joins TRBV30 to TRBJ1-1, with 9 nucleotides matching TRBD1. Trimming at V came to 8 bases and at J to 0 bases, leaving 4 bases not matched to a gene. Germline V gives CDR1 GTSNPN, CDR2 SVGIG (reference sequence). This CDR3 is 13 amino acids long. Here the CDR3 reads CAENRGLNTEAFF. The CDR3 DNA follows: TGTGCCGAAAACAGGGGGCTGAACACTGAAGCTTTCTTT.

The V call is TRBV2, the J call TRBJ2-7; maybe TRBD2 (6 bases). CDR3 length equals 16 residues. Trimming took 4 bases from V and 3 from J, leaving 19 bases between them. The germline gives CDR1 SNHLY, CDR2 FYNNEI. CDR3 DNA: TGTGCCAGCAGTGCGATCGGGGGAAATTCTGTCTACGAGCAGTACTTC. Protein: CASSAIGGNSVYEQYF. Drawing the rest from reference TRBV2 and TRBJ2-7, the complete variable domain is EPEVTQTPSHQVTQMGQEVILRCVPISNHLYFYWYRQILGQKVEFLVSFYNNEISEKSEIFDDQFSVERPDGSNFTLKIRSTKLEDSAMYFCASSAIGGNSVYEQYFGPGTRLTVT.